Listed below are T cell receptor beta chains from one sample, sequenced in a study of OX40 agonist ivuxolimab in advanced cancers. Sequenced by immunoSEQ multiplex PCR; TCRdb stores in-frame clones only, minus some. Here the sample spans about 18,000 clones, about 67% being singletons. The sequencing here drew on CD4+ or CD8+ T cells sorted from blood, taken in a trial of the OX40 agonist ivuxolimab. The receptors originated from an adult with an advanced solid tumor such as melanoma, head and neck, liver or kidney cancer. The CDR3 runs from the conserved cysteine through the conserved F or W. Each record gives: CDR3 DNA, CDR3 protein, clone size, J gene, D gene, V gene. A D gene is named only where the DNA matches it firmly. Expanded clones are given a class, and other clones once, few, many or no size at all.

cdr3_nt: TGTGCCAGCAGCTTAGGACCGGTCAACTACGAGCAGTACTTC
cdr3_aa: CASSLGPVNYEQYF
clone_size: NA
j_call: TRBJ2-7
d_call: NA
v_call: TRBV11-3

cdr3_nt: TGTGCCAGTACCTTAGCGGGAGGCTCCTACAATGAGCAGTTCTTC
cdr3_aa: CASTLAGGSYNEQFF
clone_size: few
j_call: TRBJ2-1
d_call: TRBD2
v_call: TRBV19

cdr3_nt: TGTGCCAGCAGCACCCACTTGGGGGCGGAAGCTTTCTTT
cdr3_aa: CASSTHLGAEAFF
clone_size: NA
j_call: TRBJ1-1
d_call: NA
v_call: TRBV6-6

cdr3_nt: TGTGCCAGCAGTGAGCCCCCCCCTGCTCCCTCCTACAATGAGCAGTTCTTC
cdr3_aa: CASSEPPPAPSYNEQFF
clone_size: NA
j_call: TRBJ2-1
d_call: NA
v_call: TRBV6-4

cdr3_nt: TGCGCCAGCAGCTTCAAGTTCCTAGCGACTAGCACAGATACGCAGTATTTT
cdr3_aa: CASSFKFLATSTDTQYF
clone_size: NA
j_call: TRBJ2-3
d_call: NA
v_call: TRBV5-1

cdr3_nt: TGTGCCAGCAGTTACCCGACAAGGGGAAGGGGCCTAGCGGGGCCAGATACGCAGTATTTT
cdr3_aa: CASSYPTRGRGLAGPDTQYF
clone_size: few
j_call: TRBJ2-3
d_call: TRBD2
v_call: TRBV28

cdr3_nt: TGTGCCAGCAGCCAAGCGTGGCAGGGGAGGTCCGAGCAGTACTTC
cdr3_aa: CASSQAWQGRSEQYF
clone_size: NA
j_call: TRBJ2-7
d_call: NA
v_call: TRBV14

cdr3_nt: TGCGCCAGCAGCTTGGAACAGGGTGGTGAGCAGTTCTTC
cdr3_aa: CASSLEQGGEQFF
clone_size: NA
j_call: TRBJ2-1
d_call: NA
v_call: TRBV5-1

cdr3_nt: TGCGCCAGCAGCTTAACTAGTAATGAGCAGTTCTTC
cdr3_aa: CASSLTSNEQFF
clone_size: NA
j_call: TRBJ2-1
d_call: NA
v_call: TRBV5-1

cdr3_nt: TGTGCCAGCAGCTTCGGGACGGAGGTAGATACGCAGTATTTT
cdr3_aa: CASSFGTEVDTQYF
clone_size: medium-sized
j_call: TRBJ2-3
d_call: NA
v_call: TRBV7-3

cdr3_nt: TGTGCCAGCAGTCTTGGGACACTGAATCAGCCCCAGCATTTT
cdr3_aa: CASSLGTLNQPQHF
clone_size: once
j_call: TRBJ1-5
d_call: NA
v_call: TRBV27

cdr3_nt: TGTGCCAGCAGCTCCTTTACTGACGAGCAGTACTTC
cdr3_aa: CASSSFTDEQYF
clone_size: NA
j_call: TRBJ2-7
d_call: NA
v_call: TRBV5-5

cdr3_nt: TGTGCCAGCAGCTTAGGGCAGGACGCTTTCTATGGCTACACCTTC
cdr3_aa: CASSLGQDAFYGYTF
clone_size: NA
j_call: TRBJ1-2
d_call: NA
v_call: TRBV7-9

cdr3_nt: TGTGCCAGCAGCCAAGAAGTAGCGGGGGCCTACGAGCAGTACTTC
cdr3_aa: CASSQEVAGAYEQYF
clone_size: few
j_call: TRBJ2-7
d_call: TRBD2
v_call: TRBV27

cdr3_nt: TGCGCCAGCAGCTTAGAGGGCATGAACACTGAAGCTTTCTTT
cdr3_aa: CASSLEGMNTEAFF
clone_size: once
j_call: TRBJ1-1
d_call: NA
v_call: TRBV5-1

cdr3_nt: TGTGCCAGCGCCAGGGTAGAGGAACCTGAGACCCAGTACTTC
cdr3_aa: CASARVEEPETQYF
clone_size: few
j_call: TRBJ2-5
d_call: NA
v_call: TRBV27

cdr3_nt: TGTGCCAGCAGTTTATACAGGACTGAAGCTTTCTTT
cdr3_aa: CASSLYRTEAFF
clone_size: NA
j_call: TRBJ1-1
d_call: NA
v_call: TRBV28

cdr3_nt: TGTGCCAGTAGTCCGCCCGATACGAACACCGGGGAGCTGTTTTTT
cdr3_aa: CASSPPDTNTGELFF
clone_size: NA
j_call: TRBJ2-2
d_call: NA
v_call: TRBV19

cdr3_nt: TGTGCCAGCAGCTTAGCCAGGGACGAAGCTAACTATGGCTACACCTTC
cdr3_aa: CASSLARDEANYGYTF
clone_size: once
j_call: TRBJ1-2
d_call: NA
v_call: TRBV7-7

cdr3_nt: TGTGCCAGCTCACCGGGACAGGGGGCAAGGAGAGAGCAGTACTTC
cdr3_aa: CASSPGQGARREQYF
clone_size: NA
j_call: TRBJ2-7
d_call: TRBD1
v_call: TRBV18

cdr3_nt: TGCGCCAGCAGTGAGACTAGCGGCCCCTACGAGCAGTACTTC
cdr3_aa: CASSETSGPYEQYF
clone_size: NA
j_call: TRBJ2-7
d_call: TRBD2
v_call: TRBV10-1

cdr3_nt: TGTGCCAGCAGCCAGGGGACTCCCTACAATGAGCAGTTCTTC
cdr3_aa: CASSQGTPYNEQFF
clone_size: NA
j_call: TRBJ2-1
d_call: NA
v_call: TRBV9

cdr3_nt: TGTGCCTGGAGGGGAATCGTTGAAGCGGGGGAGGTGAGGTTGGCAGATACGCAGTATTTT
cdr3_aa: CAWRGIVEAGEVRLADTQYF
clone_size: NA
j_call: TRBJ2-3
d_call: TRBD2
v_call: TRBV30

cdr3_nt: TGTGCCAGCAGCTTAGCGGTCCCCTCAGGGGATGAGCAGTTCTTC
cdr3_aa: CASSLAVPSGDEQFF
clone_size: NA
j_call: TRBJ2-1
d_call: NA
v_call: TRBV11-2

cdr3_nt: TGTGCCAGCTCACTCGGACAGGGGCCTAGCACAGATACGCAGTATTTT
cdr3_aa: CASSLGQGPSTDTQYF
clone_size: NA
j_call: TRBJ2-3
d_call: TRBD1
v_call: TRBV18

cdr3_nt: TGTGCCAGCAGTTTGTTGACTAGCGGGAGTCCCTCGGACGAGCAGTACTTC
cdr3_aa: CASSLLTSGSPSDEQYF
clone_size: NA
j_call: TRBJ2-7
d_call: TRBD2
v_call: TRBV27

cdr3_nt: TGTGCCAGCAGTTTTCCTAGCGGGAGGACAACCGGGGAGCTGTTTTTT
cdr3_aa: CASSFPSGRTTGELFF
clone_size: NA
j_call: TRBJ2-2
d_call: TRBD2
v_call: TRBV28

cdr3_nt: TGTGCCAGCAGCTTCGCGACAGGTCGAACCTACGAGCAGTACTTC
cdr3_aa: CASSFATGRTYEQYF
clone_size: NA
j_call: TRBJ2-7
d_call: NA
v_call: TRBV11-2

cdr3_nt: TGTGCCAGCAGTTACATGCAGGGGGCGCTTGAGCAGTACTTC
cdr3_aa: CASSYMQGALEQYF
clone_size: once
j_call: TRBJ2-7
d_call: TRBD1
v_call: TRBV6-6

cdr3_nt: TGTGCCAGCAGCGTATGGGGGAGCGATGGAGAGACCCAGTACTTC
cdr3_aa: CASSVWGSDGETQYF
clone_size: few
j_call: TRBJ2-5
d_call: NA
v_call: TRBV9

cdr3_nt: TGCGCCAGCAGCCAAGTCCCGGGACTAGCTGGGGGGGCAGATACGCAGTATTTT
cdr3_aa: CASSQVPGLAGGADTQYF
clone_size: NA
j_call: TRBJ2-3
d_call: TRBD2
v_call: TRBV4-3

cdr3_nt: TGTGCCAGCAGACCATTCGGAGACCGCGCCTACGAGCAGTACTTC
cdr3_aa: CASRPFGDRAYEQYF
clone_size: NA
j_call: TRBJ2-7
d_call: NA
v_call: TRBV7-8

cdr3_nt: TGCGCCAGCAGCCAAGGGACAGGCAAAGGGTACGAGCAGTACTTC
cdr3_aa: CASSQGTGKGYEQYF
clone_size: medium-sized
j_call: TRBJ2-7
d_call: TRBD1
v_call: TRBV4-1

cdr3_nt: TGCGCCAGCAGCTCTCGGACAGGGGATAGCACAGATACGCAGTATTTT
cdr3_aa: CASSSRTGDSTDTQYF
clone_size: NA
j_call: TRBJ2-3
d_call: TRBD1
v_call: TRBV5-1

cdr3_nt: TGTGCCAGCAGTTCCACGCGGGGCCGACTCTATGGCTACACCTTC
cdr3_aa: CASSSTRGRLYGYTF
clone_size: medium-sized
j_call: TRBJ1-2
d_call: NA
v_call: TRBV27

cdr3_nt: TGTGCCAGCAGTCCGAACAGGGTTGAAAGACTGTTTTTT
cdr3_aa: CASSPNRVERLFF
clone_size: NA
j_call: TRBJ1-4
d_call: NA
v_call: TRBV5-6

cdr3_nt: TGCGCCAGCAGCACCTGGGGCAGGGATGGAAACACCATATATTTT
cdr3_aa: CASSTWGRDGNTIYF
clone_size: NA
j_call: TRBJ1-3
d_call: NA
v_call: TRBV5-1

cdr3_nt: TGCGCCAGCAGCCGAGGCAGGTCCGCAGGGCCCCAGCATTTT
cdr3_aa: CASSRGRSAGPQHF
clone_size: few
j_call: TRBJ1-5
d_call: NA
v_call: TRBV4-3

cdr3_nt: TGTGCCAGCAGCTTGCTGCGGGGGATGATCCAGCCCCAGCATTTT
cdr3_aa: CASSLLRGMIQPQHF
clone_size: NA
j_call: TRBJ1-5
d_call: NA
v_call: TRBV5-6

cdr3_nt: TGTGCCAGCAGCTTCCAGGGGGACGGGGAGCAGTACTTC
cdr3_aa: CASSFQGDGEQYF
clone_size: once
j_call: TRBJ2-7
d_call: TRBD1
v_call: TRBV13

cdr3_nt: TGTGCCAGCAGCATGACAGGGAACGAGCAGTACTTC
cdr3_aa: CASSMTGNEQYF
clone_size: NA
j_call: TRBJ2-7
d_call: TRBD1
v_call: TRBV9

cdr3_nt: TGTGCCAGCAGTTTCATACAGTACTCCTACAATGAGCAGTTCTTC
cdr3_aa: CASSFIQYSYNEQFF
clone_size: NA
j_call: TRBJ2-1
d_call: NA
v_call: TRBV28

cdr3_nt: TGTGCCAGTAGTCTATCCGGGACTAGCGGGTACAATGAGCAGTTCTTC
cdr3_aa: CASSLSGTSGYNEQFF
clone_size: NA
j_call: TRBJ2-1
d_call: TRBD2
v_call: TRBV19

cdr3_nt: TGTGCCAGCTCAGTTGGGGGTGGGACTGAAGCTTTCTTT
cdr3_aa: CASSVGGGTEAFF
clone_size: NA
j_call: TRBJ1-1
d_call: NA
v_call: TRBV18

cdr3_nt: TGTGCCAGCAGCTCCCCCCAGCAGGCTGCTAACTATGGCTACACCTTC
cdr3_aa: CASSSPQQAANYGYTF
clone_size: few
j_call: TRBJ1-2
d_call: NA
v_call: TRBV11-2

cdr3_nt: TGTGCCAGCAGCTTAGTTGGGAGTGAAGCTTTCTTT
cdr3_aa: CASSLVGSEAFF
clone_size: NA
j_call: TRBJ1-1
d_call: NA
v_call: TRBV7-6

cdr3_nt: TGTGCCAGCAGCACCAGCTACCCGCGGGAGAATGAGCAGTTCTTC
cdr3_aa: CASSTSYPRENEQFF
clone_size: NA
j_call: TRBJ2-1
d_call: TRBD2
v_call: TRBV27

cdr3_nt: TGTGCCAGCAGTCGCAGGGTTAAGAACACTGAAGCTTTCTTT
cdr3_aa: CASSRRVKNTEAFF
clone_size: NA
j_call: TRBJ1-1
d_call: NA
v_call: TRBV28

cdr3_nt: TGTGCCAGCAGTGAAGCTGGGGTGGCGGGCACTGAAGCTTTCTTT
cdr3_aa: CASSEAGVAGTEAFF
clone_size: few
j_call: TRBJ1-1
d_call: NA
v_call: TRBV2

cdr3_nt: TGCGCCAGCAGCCAAGACCCGAGTGAGACCTACGAGCAGTACTTC
cdr3_aa: CASSQDPSETYEQYF
clone_size: NA
j_call: TRBJ2-7
d_call: NA
v_call: TRBV4-3

cdr3_nt: TGTGCCAGCAGCTCGGACAGGGGGGTCAACAATGAGCAGTTCTTC
cdr3_aa: CASSSDRGVNNEQFF
clone_size: NA
j_call: TRBJ2-1
d_call: TRBD1
v_call: TRBV5-8

cdr3_nt: TGTGCCAGCAGCCCTTTGACTAGACTAGCGGGAGGTTGGGATGAGCAGTTCTTC
cdr3_aa: CASSPLTRLAGGWDEQFF
clone_size: NA
j_call: TRBJ2-1
d_call: TRBD2
v_call: TRBV14

cdr3_nt: TGCAGCGCCGCGGGTCCCCTCTCGGGCACCGGGGAGCTGTTTTTT
cdr3_aa: CSAAGPLSGTGELFF
clone_size: NA
j_call: TRBJ2-2
d_call: NA
v_call: TRBV29-1

cdr3_nt: TGTGCCAGCAGTTACGGGGAGGGCACGAACACTGAAGCTTTCTTT
cdr3_aa: CASSYGEGTNTEAFF
clone_size: NA
j_call: TRBJ1-1
d_call: NA
v_call: TRBV6-5

cdr3_nt: TGTGCCAGCAGTTTACGACAGGGGAATCAGCCCCAGCATTTT
cdr3_aa: CASSLRQGNQPQHF
clone_size: NA
j_call: TRBJ1-5
d_call: TRBD1
v_call: TRBV27

cdr3_nt: TGTGCCAGCAGCCCGACAGTGAACACTGAAGCTTTCTTT
cdr3_aa: CASSPTVNTEAFF
clone_size: NA
j_call: TRBJ1-1
d_call: NA
v_call: TRBV7-9

cdr3_nt: TGTGCCAGCAGTTCGACAGGGACTCAGCCCCAGCATTTT
cdr3_aa: CASSSTGTQPQHF
clone_size: medium-sized
j_call: TRBJ1-5
d_call: TRBD1
v_call: TRBV27

cdr3_nt: TGCGCCAGCAGCTTGGACAGGGAGGCCTACGAGCAGTACTTC
cdr3_aa: CASSLDREAYEQYF
clone_size: NA
j_call: TRBJ2-7
d_call: NA
v_call: TRBV5-1

cdr3_nt: TGTGCCAGCAGCCCACTAGATTCCCAAGAGACCCAGTACTTC
cdr3_aa: CASSPLDSQETQYF
clone_size: NA
j_call: TRBJ2-5
d_call: NA
v_call: TRBV27